These T cell receptor beta chains were read from a single sample in a study of cytomegalovirus exposure and HLA in healthy donors. Assay: immunoSEQ multiplex PCR; the TCRdb copy retains only in-frame clones and omits some. The table shows around 50,000 clones, with 45% to 70% occurring only once. The specimen sequenced was PBMCs. The receptors stem from a human donor in good health. CDR3s include the opening cysteine and the closing phenylalanine or tryptophan. A D gene is named only where the DNA matches it firmly. For some rows the clone size is stated as once, few or many, or as a class when expanded; others skip it.

size: .
D: .
V: TRBV4-1
J: TRBJ2-3
length: 15
DNA: TGCGCCAGCAGCCAATGGGCGGGGAGCACAGATACGCAGTATTTT
CDR3: CASSQWAGSTDTQYF

size: .
D: .
V: TRBV11-2
J: TRBJ1-2
length: 14
DNA: TGTGCCAGCAGCCCAATCGACAGAGCCTATGGCTACACCTTC
CDR3: CASSPIDRAYGYTF

size: few
D: .
V: TRBV7-9
J: TRBJ2-5
length: 13
DNA: TGTGCCAGCAAGGGACTGACAGACGTGACCCAGTACTTC
CDR3: CASKGLTDVTQYF

size: .
D: .
V: TRBV30
J: TRBJ1-6
length: 15
DNA: TGTGCCTGGAGTGTACTTTTCTCCTATAATTCACCCCTCCACTTT
CDR3: CAWSVLFSYNSPLHF

size: few
D: TRBD2
V: TRBV11-1
J: TRBJ2-2
length: 14
DNA: TGTGCCAGCAGCCCGGGACTAGCATCCGGGGAGCTGTTTTTT
CDR3: CASSPGLASGELFF

size: .
D: .
V: TRBV30
J: TRBJ2-7
length: 12
DNA: TGTGCCTGGAGGGGGGACTGGTACGAGCAGTACTTC
CDR3: CAWRGDWYEQYF

size: few
D: TRBD1
V: TRBV23-1
J: TRBJ1-2
length: 19
DNA: TGCGCCAGCAGTCATCCGACCGGGACAGGGGGCTCAGGGGACTATGGCTACACCTTC
CDR3: CASSHPTGTGGSGDYGYTF

size: .
D: TRBD2
V: TRBV19
J: TRBJ2-5
length: 14
DNA: TGTGCCAGTAGTCCAGGGACTAGCGTGGAGACCCAGTACTTC
CDR3: CASSPGTSVETQYF

size: few
D: .
V: TRBV5-6
J: TRBJ1-2
length: 17
DNA: TGTGCCAGCAGCTTGGAGACTGATTTTCTAGCTAACTATGGCTACACCTTC
CDR3: CASSLETDFLANYGYTF

size: .
D: .
V: TRBV20-1
J: TRBJ2-5
length: 11
DNA: TGCAGTGCTAGAGACCGGGAGACCCAGTACTTC
CDR3: CSARDRETQYF

size: few
D: TRBD1
V: TRBV5-1
J: TRBJ1-1
length: 14
DNA: TGCGCCAGCAGCTTGGCGGCAGGGGGGACTGAAGCTTTCTTT
CDR3: CASSLAAGGTEAFF

size: once
D: TRBD2
V: TRBV4-2
J: TRBJ2-3
length: 15
DNA: TGTGCCAGCAGCCAGCTGAGCGGGGGGGTAGATACGCAGTATTTT
CDR3: CASSQLSGGVDTQYF

size: few
D: TRBD1
V: TRBV4-2
J: TRBJ1-5
length: 15
DNA: TGTGCCAGCAGCCAAGATATCACAGGGGACCAGCCCCAGCATTTT
CDR3: CASSQDITGDQPQHF

size: few
D: .
V: TRBV6-5
J: TRBJ1-1
length: 15
DNA: TGTGCCAGCAGTTACTCGGGAATGGGGGCCGTTGAAGCTTTCTTT
CDR3: CASSYSGMGAVEAFF

size: .
D: TRBD2
V: TRBV7-2
J: TRBJ2-3
length: 14
DNA: TGTGCCAGCAGCCCGGGACTAGCGGCAGATACGCAGTATTTT
CDR3: CASSPGLAADTQYF

size: .
D: .
V: TRBV6-5
J: TRBJ1-1
length: 15
DNA: TGTGCCAGCAGTTACTCGACGCTGGGGGGCACTGAAGCTTTCTTT
CDR3: CASSYSTLGGTEAFF

size: few
D: TRBD1
V: TRBV18
J: TRBJ1-1
length: 14
DNA: TGTGCCAGCTCACCAGGGGCCGGGACAGTTGAAGCTTTCTTT
CDR3: CASSPGAGTVEAFF

size: .
D: .
V: TRBV7-2
J: TRBJ1-6
length: 14
DNA: TGTGCCAGCAGCTTACGGGGCGGGGGTTCACCCCTCCACTTT
CDR3: CASSLRGGGSPLHF

size: once
D: TRBD1
V: TRBV4-2
J: TRBJ1-2
length: 16
DNA: TGTGCCAGCAGCCAAGACTGGCAGGGGGCTAACTATGGCTACACCTTC
CDR3: CASSQDWQGANYGYTF

size: few
D: .
V: TRBV6-5
J: TRBJ1-1
length: 13
DNA: TGTGCCAGCAGTTCACAGATAAACACTGAAGCTTTCTTT
CDR3: CASSSQINTEAFF

size: .
D: TRBD1
V: TRBV5-1
J: TRBJ1-1
length: 14
DNA: TGCGCCAGCAGCCGTGACAGGGGGCTATCTGAAGCTTTCTTT
CDR3: CASSRDRGLSEAFF

size: .
D: .
V: TRBV4-1
J: TRBJ2-4
length: 13
DNA: TGCGCCAGCAGCTCCATAATTTTACGGATTCAGTACTTC
CDR3: CASSSIILRIQYF

size: few
D: .
V: TRBV29-1
J: TRBJ1-2
length: 12
DNA: TGCAGCGTTGAAGGACAGGCATATGGCTACACCTTC
CDR3: CSVEGQAYGYTF

size: .
D: TRBD1
V: TRBV6-6
J: TRBJ1-2
length: 15
DNA: TGTGCCAGCAGTTCAACAGGGGTTAAGGGCTATGGCTACACCTTC
CDR3: CASSSTGVKGYGYTF

size: .
D: .
V: TRBV7-8
J: TRBJ2-2
length: 14
DNA: TGTGCCAGCAGCTTAGCGCACGGGTTGGGGGAGCTGTTTTTT
CDR3: CASSLAHGLGELFF

size: .
D: .
V: TRBV4-2
J: TRBJ2-3
length: 15
DNA: TGTGCCAGCAGCCAGGCGGGAGCAGGGGCAGATACGCAGTATTTT
CDR3: CASSQAGAGADTQYF

size: once
D: TRBD1
V: TRBV10-3
J: TRBJ1-2
length: 16
DNA: TGTGCCACCAGAAACCGGGACAGGGGGATCGCGGGAGGCTACCCCTTC
CDR3: CATRNRDRGIAGGYPF

size: few
D: .
V: TRBV5-1
J: TRBJ2-2
length: 15
DNA: TGCGCCAGCAGCTCGGACAGACCGAACACCGGGGAGCTGTTTTTT
CDR3: CASSSDRPNTGELFF

size: .
D: .
V: TRBV5-4
J: TRBJ1-4
length: 15
DNA: TGTGCCAGCAGCAGCCAAGGGGCAACTAATGAAAAACTGTTTTTT
CDR3: CASSSQGATNEKLFF

size: .
D: .
V: TRBV11-2
J: TRBJ1-2
length: 18
DNA: TGTGCCAGCAGTTCTATCCGAGGCTCTACAGGGAGTGGATATGGCTACACCTTC
CDR3: CASSSIRGSTGSGYGYTF

size: .
D: TRBD2
V: TRBV7-3
J: TRBJ2-2
length: 15
DNA: TGTGCCAGCAACCTAGCGGGGGGGGACACCGGGGAGCTGTTTTTT
CDR3: CASNLAGGDTGELFF